A single sample is the source of the 32 T cell receptor beta chains below, sequenced in a study of sequential checkpoint blockade in melanoma. Noted treatment: randomized to nivolumab then ipilimumab (arm A) or the reverse (arm B). Data came from immunoSEQ multiplex PCR; TCRdb stores just in-frame clones and leaves some out. The table records about 10,000 clones, 76% of them present only once. The sequenced sample was CD8+ T cells sorted from blood (inferred from file names), obtained from a patient given nivolumab and ipilimumab in sequence. These receptors all stem from a human donor with melanoma.

For the CDR3, the DNA is TGCAGCGTTCCGGGACTAGACAACAATGAGCAGTTCTTC. Translated: CSVPGLDNNEQFF. The rearrangement links TRBV29-1 to TRBJ2-1, with 8 nucleotides matching TRBD2. Germline V gene data show CDR1 as SQVTM and CDR2 as ANQGSEA. The V gene end was trimmed by 5 bases and the J gene end by 5 bases; junction bases not matched to a gene: 5. This CDR3 is built from 13 residues.

The rearrangement joins TRBV27 to TRBJ1-2, with 7 bases identical to TRBD1. V trimming: 5 bases; J trimming: 0 bases; junction bases outside the gene matches: 12. Germline-derived CDR1 and CDR2 are MNHEY and SMNVEV (reference sequence). The CDR3 covers 17 residues. The CDR3 DNA is TGTGCCAGCAGTCCCCCCCGCGACAGGGAATCTAACTATGGCTACACCTTC. This gives the protein CASSPPRDRESNYGYTF.

This chain joins TRBV7-9 and TRBJ1-2; D is uncertain. This CDR3 is built from 16 residues. Germline CDR1 reads SEHNR; CDR2 reads FQNEAQ (reference sequence). Trimming pared 5 bases from V and 2 bases from J, leaving 18 bases between. Here the CDR3 DNA reads TGTGCCAGCAGCCCGACACAAACAGCCGGAAACTATGGCTACACCTTC. It specifies CASSPTQTAGNYGYTF.

The chain recombines TRBV4-3 with TRBJ2-7, with TRBD2 as a possible D gene (5 bases). V was clipped by 0 bases and J by 1 base, with 16 bases between them. Germline assignment: CDR1 LGHNA and CDR2 YSLEER. The CDR3 runs 17 residues. This CDR3 reads CASSQDNTLAFSYEQYF. CDR3 DNA: TGCGCCAGCAGCCAAGATAATACCTTAGCGTTTTCCTACGAGCAGTACTTC.

V and J are TRBV28 and TRBJ1-5, with 12 nucleotides matching TRBD1. CDR3 length: 15 amino acids. Germline CDR1 reads MDHEN; CDR2 reads SYDVKM. Losses at the gene ends were 6 bases for V and 4 bases for J; bases not matched to a gene: 4. The DNA of the CDR3 is TGTGCCAGCAGCCTGGGACAGGGGGCAAATCAGCCCCAGCATTTT. Protein: CASSLGQGANQPQHF.

The gene calls are TRBV5-1 and TRBJ1-2; D is unresolved. V lost 0 bases to trimming and J lost 8 bases, with 20 bases between them. Germline assignment: CDR1 SGHRS and CDR2 YFSETQ. The CDR3 covers 16 residues. CDR3 sequence reads: CASSLDGPEREGGYTF. The CDR3 DNA reads as TGCGCCAGCAGCTTGGATGGCCCCGAGAGGGAAGGAGGCTACACCTTC.

V gene TRBV27 combines with J gene TRBJ2-7; 9 nucleotides match TRBD1. CDR3 length: 14 amino acids. Germline loops: CDR1 MNHEY, CDR2 SMNVEV (reference sequence). The ends lost 5 bases at V and 7 bases at J; junction bases unmatched: 9. The CDR3 bases are TGTGCCAGCAGTCCGGGACAGGGTCGGTTTGAGCAGTACTTC. It translates to CASSPGQGRFEQYF.

The chain uses TRBV6-6 and TRBJ2-7; TRBD1 agrees at 7 bases. From germline, CDR1 is MNHNY and CDR2 SVGAGI (reference sequence). The CDR3 runs to 11 residues. The V gene end was trimmed by 8 bases and the J gene end by 5 bases; junction bases not matched to a gene: 3. The CDR3 here is CASGDSHEQYF. As DNA, the CDR3 is TGTGCCAGCGGGGACAGCCACGAGCAGTACTTC.

The chain links TRBV6-5 to TRBJ2-7, with D perhaps matching TRBD1 (5 bases). Germline V gene sequence: CDR1 MNHEY, CDR2 SVGAGI. CDR3 length equals 14 residues. With 2 bases removed from V and 2 bases from J, the gap between germline ends came to 10 bases. CDR3 bases: TGTGCCAGCAGTTACGGGGCAGGTACCTACGAGCAGTACTTC. Protein: CASSYGAGTYEQYF.

The chain carries TRBV5-6 and TRBJ1-4; 8 nucleotides line up with TRBD1. This CDR3 contains 17 residues. CDR1 is SGHDT, CDR2 YYEEEE, per germline. V lost 3 bases and J lost 8; bases outside the gene matches: 15. The CDR3 here is CASSSLLWTGKKEKLFF. The CDR3 coding sequence is TGTGCCAGCAGCTCGTTATTATGGACAGGGAAAAAAGAAAAACTGTTTTTT.

This CDR3 reads CASSLVQLKETQYF. In DNA, the CDR3 is TGTGCCAGCAGCTTAGTTCAGTTAAAAGAGACCCAGTACTTC. This chain joins TRBV7-9 and TRBJ2-5; D ambiguous. V gave up 1 base and J gave up 3 bases, with 9 bases separating them. Germline CDR1 is SEHNR and CDR2 is FQNEAQ (reference sequence). This CDR3 region has 14 residues.

This chain joins TRBV4-3 and TRBJ2-7; the D gene is possibly TRBD2 (6 bases). Trimming stripped 0 bases from V and 2 bases from J, with 17 bases between. The germline V gene has CDR1 LGHNA and CDR2 YSLEER. The CDR3 runs to 17 residues. The CDR3 region has the DNA TGCGCCAGCAGCCAAGACGGGAGCATCAGCGGACCCTACGAGCAGTACTTC. Encoded protein: CASSQDGSISGPYEQYF.

This clone was observed once. This rearrangement joins TRBV13 to TRBJ1-4; D may be TRBD1 (6 bases). CDR1 and CDR2 (germline): PRHDT, FYEKMQ (reference sequence). V shed 4 bases and J shed 6 bases, with 18 bases lying between them. The CDR3 spans 16 residues. The CDR3 loop is CASSSSPQGSHEKLFF. The CDR3 region has the DNA TGTGCCAGCAGCTCCAGCCCTCAGGGGTCCCATGAAAAACTGTTTTTT.

V usage is TRBV6-6 and J usage is TRBJ2-7; TRBD1 agrees at 8 bases. Germline CDR1 is MNHNY and CDR2 is SVGAGI (reference sequence). CDR3 size: 14 residues. V shed 2 bases, J shed 3 bases, and the junction held 3 bases outside the gene matches. The CDR3 here is CASSYPGGHYEQYF. In nucleotides, the CDR3 is TGTGCCAGCAGTTACCCAGGGGGCCACTACGAGCAGTACTTC.

This clone was recorded a few times. The chain uses TRBV19 and TRBJ1-2; TRBD1 agrees at 7 bases. With 6 bases clipped from V and 0 bases from J, the junction kept 1 base outside the gene matches. The germline gives CDR1 LNHDA, CDR2 SQIVND (reference sequence). This CDR3 contains 13 residues. The DNA of the CDR3 is TGTGCCAGTAGGCAGGGGGCTAACTATGGCTACACCTTC. Translation: CASRQGANYGYTF.

This chain links TRBV5-4 with TRBJ2-7, with TRBD1 matching over 7 bases. V shed 2 bases, J shed 6 bases, and the junction held 8 bases outside the gene matches. Germline CDR1 and CDR2: SGHNT and YYREEE (reference sequence). The CDR3 consists of 14 residues. The CDR3 coding sequence is TGTGCCAGCAGCTTATCGGACAGGCTCGCCGAGCAGTACTTC. It codes for CASSLSDRLAEQYF.

The CDR3 loop reads CASSQRLLGQNYGYTF. In DNA, the CDR3 is TGCGCCAGCAGCCAAAGGTTATTAGGACAGAACTATGGCTACACCTTC. The J gene is TRBJ1-2, the V gene TRBV4-3, with a tentative D call TRBD1 (6 bases). This CDR3 is 16 amino acids long. The germline gives CDR1 LGHNA, CDR2 YSLEER. V dropped 2 bases and J dropped 2 bases, with 15 bases sitting between them.

V and J are TRBV27 and TRBJ2-7; the D gene is possibly TRBD1 (5 bases). Per the germline V gene, CDR1 is MNHEY and CDR2 is SMNVEV (reference sequence). The CDR3 runs to 14 residues. V was cut by 2 bases and J by 6 bases, with 14 bases left in between. This CDR3 is CASSLRGLLAEQYF. CDR3 DNA: TGTGCCAGCAGTTTAAGGGGTCTACTTGCCGAGCAGTACTTC.

Details on this clone: One end of the junction is discordant with germline, which a read error may explain. The chain employs TRBV10-3 and TRBJ2-7; weak D call: TRBD1 (6 bases). CDR1 and CDR2 (germline): ENHRY, SYGVKD. The CDR3 is made up of 12 amino acids. This chain's CDR3 is CAISEGLAQGGF. The CDR3 nucleotides read TGTGCCATCAGTGAGGGGTTGGCTCAAGGGGGCTTC.

This clone was detected once. The chain couples TRBV30 to TRBJ1-2; 8 bases match TRBD1. The CDR3 consists of 12 residues. The V gene end was trimmed by 3 bases and the J gene end by 6 bases; junction bases not matched to a gene: 3. Germline CDR1 GTSNPN, CDR2 SVGIG (reference sequence). For the CDR3, the DNA is TGTGCCTGGAGCCTGGGACAGGATGGCTACACCTTC. Translating it yields CAWSLGQDGYTF.

The J gene is TRBJ2-7, the V gene TRBV6-1, with 8 bases aligning to TRBD2. The junction had 10 bases not matched to a gene; V was cut back by 5 bases and J by 7 bases. Germline lookup yields CDR1 MNHNS and CDR2 SASEGT. The CDR3 is 14 residues long. The CDR3 DNA reads as TGTGCCAGCAGTCCCACGGGGGGGGGTCGGGAGCAGTACTTC. Amino acids: CASSPTGGGREQYF.

The chain employs TRBV9 and TRBJ1-1; D perhaps matches TRBD1 (6 bases). CDR3 length equals 15 residues. V lost 0 bases to trimming and J lost 7 bases, with 16 bases between them. Germline V gene data show CDR1 as SGDLS and CDR2 as YYNGEE. Written as DNA, the CDR3 is TGTGCCAGCAGCGTAGCTCCGGGACAAGTAATTGAAGCTTTCTTT. It is translated as CASSVAPGQVIEAFF.

The V gene is TRBV5-1, the J gene TRBJ2-7; TRBD1 might be the D (6 bases). The V end was cut by 0 bases, the J end by 6 bases, with 13 bases between. The germline CDR1 and CDR2 sequences are SGHRS and YFSETQ. CDR3 length equals 14 residues. The CDR3 spells CASSLVSLGAEQYF. CDR3 nucleotide sequence: TGCGCCAGCAGCTTGGTATCTTTGGGGGCCGAGCAGTACTTC.

About this clone itself: This likely traces to a read error, being one base from a far larger clone. For the CDR3, the DNA is TGTGCCAGAAGTGACGGCACGGGACAGGGAAGTTACTATGGCTACACCTTC. Encoded protein: CARSDGTGQGSYYGYTF. The chain couples TRBV27 to TRBJ1-2, with 9 nucleotides matching TRBD1. The CDR3 runs to 17 residues. V was pared by 9 bases and J by 3 bases, with 17 bases of the junction left unmatched. The germline V gene has CDR1 MNHEY and CDR2 SMNVEV (reference sequence).

The chain recombines TRBV28 with TRBJ1-5; no reliable D call. CDR3 length equals 13 residues. V was pared by 3 bases and J by 9 bases, with 12 bases between. The germline V gene has CDR1 MDHEN and CDR2 SYDVKM. The CDR3 loop reads CASSFIVERPQHF. The DNA for the CDR3 is TGTGCCAGCAGTTTTATAGTCGAACGGCCCCAGCATTTT.

This clone was detected once. V usage is TRBV5-4 and J usage is TRBJ1-4; 7 positions agree with TRBD1. This CDR3 spans 14 amino acids. The V gene's germline CDR1 is SGHNT and CDR2 YYREEE (reference sequence). J lost 7 bases, V lost 0 bases, and 3 bases had no gene match. CDR3 sequence reads: CASSLEGAAEKLFF. The CDR3 region has the DNA TGTGCCAGCAGCTTGGAGGGGGCAGCTGAAAAACTGTTTTTT.

The sample holds a few counts of this clone. The chain carries TRBV27 and TRBJ1-4, with a tentative D call TRBD1 (5 bases). Per germline, CDR1 MNHEY and CDR2 SMNVEV (reference sequence). V was clipped by 3 bases and J by 5 bases, with 10 bases between them. The CDR3 loop spans 14 amino acids. CDR3 protein: CASSFRQKNEKLFF. In DNA form, the CDR3 reads TGTGCCAGCAGTTTTCGACAGAAGAATGAAAAACTGTTTTTT.

This clone was observed once. The chain links TRBV19 to TRBJ2-7, with 7 bases lining up with TRBD1. J lost 5 bases, V lost 1 base, and 17 bases had no gene match. The length of the CDR3 is 18 residues. Germline V CDR1 and CDR2: LNHDA, SQIVND (reference sequence). The CDR3, as DNA: TGTGCCAGTAGTATAGGTGACAGTCTCCTCCAGGGGGTTAACGAGCAGTACTTC. It is translated as CASSIGDSLLQGVNEQYF.

This clone came up once. The V call is TRBV18, the J call TRBJ1-3; D is unclear. The CDR3 runs 17 residues. Germline-derived CDR1 and CDR2 are KGHSH and LQKENI. Deletions cut 0 bases from V and 0 bases from J, with 12 bases between. CDR3 bases: TGTGCCAGCTCACCACCTATATCACATCTCTCTGGAAACACCATATATTTT. Its translation is CASSPPISHLSGNTIYF.

This clone came up a few times. The chain has TRBV2 and TRBJ1-5; TRBD1 aligns across 12 bases. Per germline, CDR1 SNHLY and CDR2 FYNNEI. V was pared by 5 bases and J by 6 bases, with 14 bases of the junction left unmatched. The CDR3 is 18 residues long. CDR3 sequence (DNA): TGTGCCAGCAGTAGGGACAGGGGGCTGAATCTTGGACGTCAGCCCCAGCATTTT. It yields the protein CASSRDRGLNLGRQPQHF.

The J gene is TRBJ1-4, the V gene TRBV27, with 8 bases fitting TRBD1. Germline V lookup: CDR1 MNHEY, CDR2 SMNVEV (reference sequence). The V and J ends lost 7 bases and 4 bases, in that order; junction bases with no gene match: 14. This CDR3 comprises 17 residues. The CDR3 sequence is CASTRTGQGPFNEKLFF. The DNA of the CDR3 is TGTGCCAGCACCAGAACCGGACAGGGCCCTTTTAATGAAAAACTGTTTTTT.

The chain uses TRBV5-1 and TRBJ1-1; D perhaps matches TRBD1 (5 bases). The CDR3 runs to 14 residues. Looked up from germline, CDR1 is SGHRS and CDR2 is YFSETQ. V gave up 3 bases and J gave up 5 bases, with 14 bases separating them. Here the CDR3 DNA reads TGCGCCAGCAGCTGGAAAGGGGCCGGGACTGAAGCTTTCTTT. Amino acids: CASSWKGAGTEAFF.